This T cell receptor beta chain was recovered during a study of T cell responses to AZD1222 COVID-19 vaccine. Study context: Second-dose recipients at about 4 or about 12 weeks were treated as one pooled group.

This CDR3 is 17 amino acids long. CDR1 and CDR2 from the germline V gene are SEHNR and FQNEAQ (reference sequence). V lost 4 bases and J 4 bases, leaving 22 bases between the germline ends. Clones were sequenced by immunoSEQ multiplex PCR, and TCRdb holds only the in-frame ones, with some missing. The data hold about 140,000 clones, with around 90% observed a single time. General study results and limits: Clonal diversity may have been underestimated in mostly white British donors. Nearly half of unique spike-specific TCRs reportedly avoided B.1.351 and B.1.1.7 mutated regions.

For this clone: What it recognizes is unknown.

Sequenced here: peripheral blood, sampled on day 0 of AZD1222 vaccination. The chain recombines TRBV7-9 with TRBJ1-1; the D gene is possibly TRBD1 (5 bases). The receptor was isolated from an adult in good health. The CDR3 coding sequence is TGTGCCAGCAGCTCCACCTTCCCCCCAGGGCCGGGCACTGAAGCTTTCTTT. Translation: CASSSTFPPGPGTEAFF.